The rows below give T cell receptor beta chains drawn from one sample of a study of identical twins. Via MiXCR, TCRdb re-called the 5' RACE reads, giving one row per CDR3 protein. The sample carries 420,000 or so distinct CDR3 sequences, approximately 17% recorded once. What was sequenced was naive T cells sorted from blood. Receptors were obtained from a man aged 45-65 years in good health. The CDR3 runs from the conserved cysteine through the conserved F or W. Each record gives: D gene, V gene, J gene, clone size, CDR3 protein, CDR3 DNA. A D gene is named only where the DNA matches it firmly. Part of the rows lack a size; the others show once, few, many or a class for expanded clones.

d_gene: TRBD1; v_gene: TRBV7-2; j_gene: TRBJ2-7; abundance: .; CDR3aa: CASSPDRFTYEQYF; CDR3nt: TGTGCCAGCAGCCCGGACAGGTTTACCTACGAGCAGTACTTC
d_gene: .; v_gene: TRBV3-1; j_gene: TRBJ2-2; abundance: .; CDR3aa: CASSQGGYTGELFF; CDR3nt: TGTGCCAGCAGCCAAGGGGGGTACACCGGGGAGCTGTTTTTT
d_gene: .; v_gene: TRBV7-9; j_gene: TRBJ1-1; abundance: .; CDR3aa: CASSSWTVNTEAFF; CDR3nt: TGTGCCAGCAGCTCGTGGACAGTTAACACTGAAGCTTTCTTT
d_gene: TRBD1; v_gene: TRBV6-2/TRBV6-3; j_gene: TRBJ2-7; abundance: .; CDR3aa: CASSYQQGKIAEQYF; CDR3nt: TGTGCCAGCAGTTACCAACAGGGGAAGATTGCCGAGCAGTACTTC
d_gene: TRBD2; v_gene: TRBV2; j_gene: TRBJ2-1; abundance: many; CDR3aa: CASSAASGVEQFF; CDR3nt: TGTGCCAGCAGTGCAGCTAGCGGGGTGGAGCAGTTCTTC
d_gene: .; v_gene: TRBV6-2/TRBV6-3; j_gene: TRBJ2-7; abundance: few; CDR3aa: CASSSTKTVLSSYEQYF; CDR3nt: TGTGCCAGCAGTTCCACCAAGACAGTACTAAGCTCCTACGAGCAGTACTTC
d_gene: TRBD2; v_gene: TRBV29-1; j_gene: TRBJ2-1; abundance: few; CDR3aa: CSVEVLAGENEQFF; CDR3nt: TGCAGCGTTGAAGTCCTAGCGGGAGAGAATGAGCAGTTCTTC
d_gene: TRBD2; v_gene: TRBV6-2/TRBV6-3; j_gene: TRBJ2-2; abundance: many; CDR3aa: CASTASGRAVTGELFF; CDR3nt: TGTGCCAGCACGGCTAGCGGGAGGGCTGTTACCGGGGAGCTGTTTTTT
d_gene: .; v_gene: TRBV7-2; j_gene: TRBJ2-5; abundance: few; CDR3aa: CASSLVGGPGRRETQYF; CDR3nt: TGTGCCAGCAGCTTAGTCGGAGGGCCGGGGCGTCGTGAGACCCAGTACTTC
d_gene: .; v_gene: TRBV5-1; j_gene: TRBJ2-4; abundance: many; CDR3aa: CASSLTGEGYIQYF; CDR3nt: TGCGCCAGCAGCCTTACAGGGGAGGGGTACATTCAGTACTTC
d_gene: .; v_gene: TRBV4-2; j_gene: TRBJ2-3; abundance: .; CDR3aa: CASSQGTGILDTQYF; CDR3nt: TGTGCCAGCAGCCAGGGGACGGGTATTTTAGATACGCAGTATTTT
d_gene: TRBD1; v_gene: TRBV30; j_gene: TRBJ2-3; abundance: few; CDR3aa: CAGGQGTDTQYF; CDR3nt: TGTGCCGGTGGACAGGGCACAGATACGCAGTATTTT
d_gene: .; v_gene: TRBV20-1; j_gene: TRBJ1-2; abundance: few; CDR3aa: CSARAPGNDYGYTF; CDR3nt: TGCAGTGCTAGAGCTCCCGGGAACGACTATGGCTACACCTTC
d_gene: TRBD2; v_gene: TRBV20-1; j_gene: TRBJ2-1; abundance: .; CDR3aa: CSARALAGYNEQFF; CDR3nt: TGCAGTGCTAGAGCACTAGCGGGGTACAATGAGCAGTTCTTC
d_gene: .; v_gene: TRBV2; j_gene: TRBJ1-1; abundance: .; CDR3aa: CASKLNTEAFF; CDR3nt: TGTGCCAGCAAGCTCAACACTGAAGCTTTCTTT
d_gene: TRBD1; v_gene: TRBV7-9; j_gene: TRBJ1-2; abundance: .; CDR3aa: CASSSWDRANYGYTF; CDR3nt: TGTGCCAGCAGCTCGTGGGACAGGGCAAACTATGGCTACACCTTC
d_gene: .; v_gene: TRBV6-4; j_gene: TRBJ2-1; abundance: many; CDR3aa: CASSAGRGSYNEQFF; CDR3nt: TGTGCCAGCAGTGCTGGGCGAGGCTCCTACAATGAGCAGTTCTTC
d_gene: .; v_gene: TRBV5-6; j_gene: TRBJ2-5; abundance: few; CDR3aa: CASSLAFTGETQYF; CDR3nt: TGTGCCAGCAGCTTGGCTTTCACGGGTGAGACCCAGTACTTC
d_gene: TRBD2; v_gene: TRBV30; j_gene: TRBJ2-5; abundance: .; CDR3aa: CARGETSVQETQYF; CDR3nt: TGTGCCCGGGGGGAGACTAGCGTTCAAGAGACCCAGTACTTC
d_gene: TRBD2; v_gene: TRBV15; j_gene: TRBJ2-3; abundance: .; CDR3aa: CATSPSPSGGTDTQYF; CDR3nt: TGTGCCACCAGCCCCTCCCCTAGCGGGGGCACAGATACGCAGTATTTT
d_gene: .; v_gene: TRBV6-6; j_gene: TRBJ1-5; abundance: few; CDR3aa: CASSGGGGSYF; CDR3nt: TGTGCCAGCAGCGGGGGGGGCGGGTCGTATTTT
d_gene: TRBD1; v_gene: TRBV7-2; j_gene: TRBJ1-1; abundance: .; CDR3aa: CASSAGQVNTEAFF; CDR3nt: TGTGCCAGCAGCGCCGGACAGGTGAACACTGAAGCTTTCTTT
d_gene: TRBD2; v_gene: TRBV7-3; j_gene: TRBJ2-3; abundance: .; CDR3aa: CASSWGTSGSGFTDTQYF; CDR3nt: TGTGCCAGCAGCTGGGGGACTAGCGGGAGTGGATTCACAGATACGCAGTATTTT